A single T cell receptor beta chain is shown here with its context. What it recognizes is unknown. This specimen belongs to a study of molecular identifiers for immune sequencing clone quantification. Study-level findings and limits: Jurkat TCR RNA spiked in from one cell (amid about a million naive cells) was reportedly detectable. Should identical TCR molecules share a barcode, the sizes of highly expanded clones could be underestimated. Beyond 20 RNA copies, clones held over 98% of effector molecules, compared with under 1% in naive cells.

In preparing bulk TCR libraries, previously described methods and listed TCR primers were used. TCRdb passed the PCR reads through MiXCR, listing each CDR3 protein once. The sample lists approximately 500,000 distinct CDR3 sequences, around 23% occurring once. Trimming left V 2 bases short and J 0 bases short, with 13 bases between. The CDR3 length is 16 residues. Germline-derived CDR1 and CDR2 are SEHNR and FQNEAQ (reference sequence). This rearrangement joins TRBV7-9 to TRBJ1-2; D is uncertain. This receptor was taken from a human donor in good health. Some libraries in this study had Jurkat cell RNA spiked in. The sequenced material came from naive CD8+ T cells from blood, with Jurkat cell RNA spiked in. Subset here: FACS-sorted CD8+CD4-CCR7+CD45RA+ naive T cells. CDR3 coding DNA: TGTGCCAGCAGCTTACTAGGCGGCCGGTCTAACTATGGCTACACCTTC. Residues: CASSLLGGRSNYGYTF.